This T cell receptor (beta chain) appears in the sequencing data of a study of blood T cell repertoires in COVID-19. About the research overall: Whether acute or convalescent, the COVID-19 samples came from the United States, Italy and Spain. T cells, B-cell-depleted T cells, or PBMCs supplied cDNA or gDNA.

Germline trimming cut 4 bases from V and 8 bases from J; bases unmatched to any gene: 7. Germline CDR1 and CDR2: SNHLY and FYNNEI. The CDR3 covers 13 residues. In the authors' methods: Scientists estimated how many nucleated cells there were by amplifying reference gene primers. The assay was immunoSEQ multiplex PCR, and TCRdb's table has in-frame clones only and misses some. The V and J calls and clone size are taken from that table; D and trimming were inferred from the DNA. The sample lists some 300,000 clones; 90% were seen once. Enrollment of patients from Seattle took place during active infection, with longitudinal follow-up.

The chain employs TRBV2 and TRBJ1-2, with 7 nucleotides matching TRBD1. The sequence was collected from a woman in her 50s with COVID-19, enrolled during active disease. The source material was peripheral blood. CDR3 sequence reads: CASSGQGVEGYTF. CDR3 DNA: TGTGCCAGCAGTGGACAGGGAGTTGAGGGCTACACCTTC.